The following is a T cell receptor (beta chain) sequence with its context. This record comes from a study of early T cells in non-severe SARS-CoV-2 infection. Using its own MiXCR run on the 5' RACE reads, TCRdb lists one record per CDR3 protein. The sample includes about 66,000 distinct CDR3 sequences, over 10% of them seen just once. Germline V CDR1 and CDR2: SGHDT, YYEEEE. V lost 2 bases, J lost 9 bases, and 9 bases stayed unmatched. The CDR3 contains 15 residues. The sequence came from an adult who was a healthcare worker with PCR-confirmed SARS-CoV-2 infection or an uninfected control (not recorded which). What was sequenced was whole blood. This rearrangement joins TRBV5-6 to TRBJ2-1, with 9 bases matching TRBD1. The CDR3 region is CASSFRTGVVGEQFF. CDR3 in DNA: TGTGCCAGCAGCTTTCGGACAGGGGTTGTGGGTGAGCAGTTCTTC.